The sequence of this TCR beta chain was determined in a study of early stage breast cancer tumors. Looking at the study overall: Most of the 16 invasive tumors were ER+, PR+ and HER2-. Samples were sequenced at 7.5 to 10-fold average coverage.

This clone was seen a few times. Antigen specificity is unknown. Study-wide results and limits: Tumors had roughly 2.4-fold higher T cell density and higher clonality than adjacent normal breast tissue.

TCRdb's copy holds only in-frame clones and misses some; the assay was immunoSEQ multiplex PCR. The repertoire holds more than 55,000 clones, with more than 60% as singletons. With 4 bases removed from V and 4 bases from J, the gap between germline ends came to 5 bases. Per the germline V gene, CDR1 is SNHLY and CDR2 is FYNNEI. The CDR3 runs to 11 residues. The sequence was obtained from a young adult with breast cancer. The V call is TRBV2, the J call TRBJ2-7; D is uncertain. The sequenced material came from blood. This CDR3 reads CASSVLYEQYF. In DNA form, the CDR3 reads TGTGCCAGCAGTGTTCTATACGAGCAGTACTTC.